Following are 30 T cell receptor beta chains from one sample sequenced in a study of control samples from healthy donors and cancer patients. Method: immunoSEQ multiplex PCR; TCRdb's copy keeps in-frame clones and lacks some. The profile covers about 12,000 clones, with roughly 95% appearing a single time and roughly 30% taken by the ten largest. Input material: PBMCs. The origin of the receptors is a man aged 65 to 79 with head and neck cancer.

The gene calls are TRBV27 and TRBJ2-5; D unclear. Per the germline V gene, CDR1 is MNHEY and CDR2 is SMNVEV (reference sequence). Trimming left V 7 bases short and J 4 bases short, with 13 bases between. This CDR3 spans 13 amino acids. The CDR3 region is CASKKGQRETQYF. CDR3 DNA sequence: TGTGCCAGCAAAAAAGGCCAGAGAGAGACCCAGTACTTC.

The rearrangement links TRBV27 to TRBJ1-2, with D perhaps TRBD1 (5 bases). This CDR3 has 13 amino acids. Germline CDR1 and CDR2: MNHEY and SMNVEV (reference sequence). With 5 bases removed from V and 9 bases from J, the gap between germline ends came to 16 bases. CDR3 coding DNA: TGTGCCAGCAGTCAGTCCTCCTTGGGGCGCTACACCTTC. This codes for CASSQSSLGRYTF.

The chain combines TRBV5-1 with TRBJ2-3, with a weak D call TRBD2 (5 bases). The CDR3 consists of 16 residues. Germline-derived CDR1 and CDR2 are SGHRS and YFSETQ. Trimming shortened V by 3 bases and J by 0 bases, and 14 bases separated the two germline ends. CDR3 amino acids: CASSSSGTTSTDTQYF. Here the CDR3 DNA reads TGCGCCAGCAGCTCCAGCGGTACCACTAGCACAGATACGCAGTATTTT.

The count of this clone is one. V and J are TRBV19 and TRBJ1-3; the match to TRBD1 covers 8 bases. Germline V gene data show CDR1 as LNHDA and CDR2 as SQIVND (reference sequence). The ends lost 3 bases at V and 2 bases at J; junction bases unmatched: 3. There are 15 residues in the CDR3. The CDR3 loop is CASSMRTGPGNTIYF. The CDR3, as DNA: TGTGCCAGTAGTATGCGGACAGGGCCTGGAAACACCATATATTTT.

V gene TRBV21-1 combines with J gene TRBJ1-3; TRBD1, the D gene given by the table, was not confirmed from the DNA. TRBV21-1 is designated a pseudogene. The CDR3 is 17 residues long. The CDR3 region has the DNA TGTGCCAGCAGCAAAGGCGGAGACAGGGCACAAGGAAACACCATATATTTT. It specifies CASSKGGDRAQGNTIYF.

CDR3 nucleotide sequence: TGTGCCAGCAGTGAAGATGGCCGGGCTCTTAGCAATCAGCCCCAGCATTTT. It encodes CASSEDGRALSNQPQHF. The chain links TRBV6-1 to TRBJ1-5; no firm D call. The CDR3 length is 17 residues. CDR1 and CDR2 (germline): MNHNS, SASEGT. Trimming stripped 1 base from V and 0 bases from J, with 13 bases between.

V usage is TRBV10-3 and J usage is TRBJ2-1; 11 bases line up with TRBD2. Trimming at V came to 6 bases and at J to 4 bases, leaving 5 bases not matched to a gene. This CDR3 contains 15 residues. Germline CDR1 is ENHRY and CDR2 is SYGVKD. The CDR3 loop is CAIRQGLAEYNEQFF. In DNA form, the CDR3 reads TGTGCCATCAGACAGGGACTAGCGGAGTACAATGAGCAGTTCTTC.

This chain joins TRBV5-6 and TRBJ2-7, with D unresolved. CDR1 SGHDT and CDR2 YYEEEE come from the germline V gene. V was pared by 2 bases and J by 6 bases, with 15 bases between. The CDR3 has 14 residues. The CDR3 bases are TGTGCCAGCAGCTTCGGACGTAGGTTATTCGAGCAGTACTTC. Amino acids: CASSFGRRLFEQYF.

This chain connects TRBV14 to TRBJ2-1, with D hard to call. Germline V lookup: CDR1 SGHDN, CDR2 FVKESK. Deletions cut 2 bases from V and 7 bases from J, with 3 bases between. This CDR3 contains 11 residues. CDR3 sequence reads: CASSQTNEQFF. In nucleotides, the CDR3 is TGTGCCAGCAGCCAAACGAATGAGCAGTTCTTC.

The chain carries TRBV5-4 and TRBJ2-7; 7 positions match TRBD1. V was pared by 0 bases and J by 6 bases, with 0 bases of the junction left unmatched. The CDR3 has 12 residues. CDR1 and CDR2 from the germline V gene are SGHNT and YYREEE (reference sequence). The CDR3 DNA reads TGTGCCAGCAGCTTGGACAGGGGCGAGCAGTACTTC. This gives the protein CASSLDRGEQYF. The variable domain in full, with the rest retrieved from reference TRBV5-4 and TRBJ2-7, is ETGVTQSPTHLIKTRGQQVTLRCSSQSGHNTVSWYQQALGQGPQFIFQYYREEENGRGNFPPRFSGLQFPNYSSELNVNALELDDSALYLCASSLDRGEQYFGPGTRLTVT.

The J gene is TRBJ2-3, the V gene TRBV5-1; the D is unclear. The CDR3 totals 13 residues. Trimming removed 0 bases from V and 5 bases from J, with 7 bases in between. Per the germline V gene, CDR1 is SGHRS and CDR2 is YFSETQ. The CDR3 here is CASSLGAEDTQYF. As DNA, the CDR3 is TGCGCCAGCAGCTTGGGGGCCGAAGATACGCAGTATTTT.

This rearrangement joins TRBV28 to TRBJ1-2; a weak D match, TRBD1 (5 bases). The CDR3 extends over 13 amino acids. Germline CDR1 and CDR2: MDHEN and SYDVKM. V was cut by 3 bases and J by 4 bases, with 9 bases left in between. CDR3 sequence (DNA): TGTGCCAGCAGTTTTGGGGGTGGCTATGGCTACACCTTC. Its translation: CASSFGGGYGYTF.

J is TRBJ2-7 and V is TRBV3-1 (or the pseudogene TRBV3-2), with D possibly being TRBD1 (5 bases). V was clipped by 4 bases and J by 2 bases, with 9 bases between them. The V gene's germline CDR1 is LGHDT and CDR2 YNNKEL (reference sequence). The CDR3 covers 13 residues. Here the CDR3 reads CASSPNRPYEQYF. The DNA of the CDR3 is TGTGCCAGCAGCCCCAACAGGCCCTACGAGCAGTACTTC.

A single count supports this clone. The chain is built from TRBV3-1 (or the pseudogene TRBV3-2) and TRBJ2-7, with TRBD2 as a possible D gene (5 bases). The germline CDR1 and CDR2 sequences are LGHDT and YNNKEL (reference sequence). The CDR3 has 12 residues. V dropped 5 bases and J dropped 4 bases, with 9 bases sitting between them. The CDR3: CASSVSEYEQYF. Here the CDR3 DNA reads TGTGCCAGCAGCGTTAGCGAGTACGAGCAGTACTTC.

The CDR3: CASLGGRQETQYF. DNA for the CDR3: TGTGCCAGCCTGGGCGGTCGCCAAGAGACCCAGTACTTC. This chain joins TRBV6-5 and TRBJ2-5; D gene uncertain. CDR1 is MNHEY, CDR2 SVGAGI, per germline. The CDR3 loop spans 13 amino acids. The V end lost 8 bases, the J end lost 1 base, and 11 bases lay between the germline ends.

The V gene is TRBV2, the J gene TRBJ2-5; 9 bases are a match to TRBD2. Germline CDR1 is SNHLY and CDR2 is FYNNEI. Trimming removed 3 bases from V and 4 bases from J; junction bases left unmatched: 9. The CDR3 spans 16 residues. The CDR3 protein is CASSDRRGRVLETQYF. Written as DNA, the CDR3 is TGTGCCAGCAGTGATCGGCGCGGGAGGGTTTTAGAGACCCAGTACTTC.

The chain combines TRBV6-1 with TRBJ2-1; tentative D call: TRBD2 (7 bases). The CDR3 runs to 15 residues. The V gene's germline CDR1 is MNHNS and CDR2 SASEGT. V lost 2 bases, J lost 3 bases, and 11 bases lay in between. CDR3 nucleotide sequence: TGTGCCAGCAGTGAATACAGGGACTACTACAATGAGCAGTTCTTC. Translation gives CASSEYRDYYNEQFF.

The V and J genes are TRBV5-1 and TRBJ2-3; D unclear. The ends were cut back, 0 bases at V and 1 base at J, with 9 bases in the middle. The CDR3 extends over 15 amino acids. Looked up from germline, CDR1 is SGHRS and CDR2 is YFSETQ. The CDR3 coding sequence is TGCGCCAGCAGCTTGGCACCACCCCGCACAGATACGCAGTATTTT. This gives the protein CASSLAPPRTDTQYF.

V gene TRBV29-1 combines with J gene TRBJ2-5, with unresolved D. Trimming removed 5 bases at V and 2 bases at J, with 9 bases between. Germline-derived CDR1 and CDR2 are SQVTM and ANQGSEA. The CDR3 sequence is 12 residues long. For the CDR3, the DNA is TGCAGCGTTAATGTCCCACAAGAGACCCAGTACTTC. This codes for CSVNVPQETQYF.

This chain uses TRBV28 with TRBJ1-1, with TRBD1 matching over 9 bases. The CDR3 is 15 amino acids. Germline lookup yields CDR1 MDHEN and CDR2 SYDVKM. V shed 8 bases and J 5 bases; nucleotides not matched to a gene: 12. The CDR3 here is CASHPGSTGGTEAFF. CDR3 coding DNA: TGTGCCAGCCACCCCGGATCGACAGGGGGTACTGAAGCTTTCTTT.

Details on this clone: The same CDR3 can be traced to other DNA sequences in this sample. The chain joins TRBV4-1 to TRBJ2-7; tentatively, D is TRBD1 (6 bases). Germline assignment: CDR1 MGHRA and CDR2 YSYEKL. This CDR3 has 16 residues. Between the trimmed V and J ends, which lost 6 bases and 7 bases, there was a span of 25 bases. CDR3 nucleotides: TGCGCCAGCAGTTCAACCAGGGCAAGGGGGTGGGGGGAGCAGTACTTC. This codes for CASSSTRARGWGEQYF.

This chain uses TRBV10-3 with TRBJ2-2, with TRBD1 identical over 9 bases. Per germline, CDR1 ENHRY and CDR2 SYGVKD. CDR3 length: 17 amino acids. With 2 bases clipped from V and 3 bases from J, the junction kept 7 bases outside the gene matches. The CDR3 loop is CAISEGKTGGDTGELFF. The CDR3, as DNA: TGTGCCATCAGTGAGGGGAAGACAGGGGGGGACACCGGGGAGCTGTTTTTT.

The rearrangement uses TRBV3-1 (or the pseudogene TRBV3-2) and TRBJ1-2; no clear D. CDR3 size: 14 residues. The V and J ends lost 0 bases and 4 bases respectively, with 9 bases between them. Per germline, CDR1 LGHDT and CDR2 YNNKEL (reference sequence). CDR3 nucleotides: TGTGCCAGCAGCCAAGACTGGCAGGCCTATGGCTACACCTTC. Translation: CASSQDWQAYGYTF.

The CDR3 loop is CASSQDTSSYNYEQYF. The CDR3, as DNA: TGCGCCAGCAGCCAAGATACGAGCTCGTACAACTACGAGCAGTACTTC. V gene TRBV4-1 combines with J gene TRBJ2-7; D is undetermined. This CDR3 is 16 amino acids long. The V gene lost 0 bases and the J gene lost 3 bases, with 15 bases spanning the gap. Germline values: CDR1 MGHRA, CDR2 YSYEKL.

The chain couples TRBV19 to TRBJ1-5; D uncertain. The germline gives CDR1 LNHDA, CDR2 SQIVND (reference sequence). Trimming cost V 2 bases and J 1 base, with 12 bases left between them. This CDR3 spans 16 amino acids. The DNA of the CDR3 is TGTGCCAGTAGTATACGTTGGTTTGAGAGCAATCAGCCCCAGCATTTT. Residues: CASSIRWFESNQPQHF.

The chain links TRBV10-3 to TRBJ1-2; TRBD1 matches at 11 bases. Trimming took 9 bases from V and 6 from J; bases not matched to a gene: 6. This CDR3 has 13 residues. Germline V gene data show CDR1 as ENHRY and CDR2 as SYGVKD. In nucleotides, the CDR3 is TGTGCCATGTCTAGGACAGGGGGCGATGGCTACACCTTC. It is translated as CAMSRTGGDGYTF.

V and J are TRBV9 and TRBJ1-4; 7 nucleotides agree with TRBD1. V lost 3 bases and J lost 8; bases outside the gene matches: 7. This CDR3 is built from 14 residues. Germline CDR1 is SGDLS and CDR2 is YYNGEE. The CDR3 region has the DNA TGTGCCAGCAGCGAACGGACAGGAGTGGAAAAACTGTTTTTT. It translates to CASSERTGVEKLFF.

This chain links TRBV2 with TRBJ2-5; D not resolved. CDR3 length equals 15 residues. From germline, CDR1 is SNHLY and CDR2 FYNNEI. V lost 3 bases and J lost 2, with 13 bases in between. CDR3 loop: CASSDEFGRQETQYF. CDR3 nucleotide sequence: TGTGCCAGCAGTGATGAGTTTGGCAGACAAGAGACCCAGTACTTC. The complete variable domain, with remaining parts taken from reference TRBV2 and TRBJ2-5, reads EPEVTQTPSHQVTQMGQEVILRCVPISNHLYFYWYRQILGQKVEFLVSFYNNEISEKSEIFDDQFSVERPDGSNFTLKIRSTKLEDSAMYFCASSDEFGRQETQYFGPGTRLLVL.

The chain recombines TRBV18 with TRBJ1-1, with D unclear. Trimming stripped 2 bases from V and 1 base from J, with 5 bases between. This CDR3 contains 13 residues. Germline lookup yields CDR1 KGHSH and CDR2 LQKENI. The CDR3 here is CASSPAGNTEAFF. The CDR3 DNA reads as TGTGCCAGCTCACCAGCGGGGAACACTGAAGCTTTCTTT.

V and J are TRBV6-5 and TRBJ2-7, with D perhaps matching TRBD2 (5 bases). V was cut by 6 bases and J by 7 bases, with 10 bases left in between. This CDR3 region has 11 residues. Germline CDR1 and CDR2: MNHEY and SVGAGI. As DNA, the CDR3 is TGTGCCAGCAGGGACTCAACAGAGCAGTACTTC. Amino acids: CASRDSTEQYF.